Here is one T cell receptor beta chain with its context. Its target is unknown. Only in-frame clones appear in the TCRdb table, and some are missing; sequencing was by immunoSEQ multiplex PCR. Here the sample spans approximately 85,000 clones, approximately 90% being singletons. The source of the sample is a study of graft-versus-host responses after intestinal transplantation. V lost 4 bases, J lost 8 bases, and 3 bases lay in between. Germline CDR1 reads SGHVS; CDR2 reads FNYEAQ. The CDR3 length is 11 residues. This TCR was recovered from a human donor who was the organ donor for an intestinal transplant. The gene calls are TRBV7-6 and TRBJ2-6; no clear D. Sample: unstimulated CD8+ T cells sorted from spleen or lymph node cells, taken before transplant. The CDR3: CASSYTNVLTF. The CDR3 region has the DNA TGTGCCAGCAGCTATACCAACGTCCTGACTTTC.